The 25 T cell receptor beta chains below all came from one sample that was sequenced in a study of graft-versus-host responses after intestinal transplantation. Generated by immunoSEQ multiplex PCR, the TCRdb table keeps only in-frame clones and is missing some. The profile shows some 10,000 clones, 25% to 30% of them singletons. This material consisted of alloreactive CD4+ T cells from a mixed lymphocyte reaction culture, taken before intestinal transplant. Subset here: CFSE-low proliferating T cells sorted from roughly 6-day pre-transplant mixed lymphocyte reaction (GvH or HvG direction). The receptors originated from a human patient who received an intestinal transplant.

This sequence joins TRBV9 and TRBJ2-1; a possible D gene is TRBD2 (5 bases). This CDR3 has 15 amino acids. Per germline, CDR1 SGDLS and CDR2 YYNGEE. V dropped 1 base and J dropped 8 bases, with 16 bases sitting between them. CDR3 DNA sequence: TGTGCCAGCAGCGTAAGACTTCTAGCCGGCGATGAGCAGTTCTTC. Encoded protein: CASSVRLLAGDEQFF.

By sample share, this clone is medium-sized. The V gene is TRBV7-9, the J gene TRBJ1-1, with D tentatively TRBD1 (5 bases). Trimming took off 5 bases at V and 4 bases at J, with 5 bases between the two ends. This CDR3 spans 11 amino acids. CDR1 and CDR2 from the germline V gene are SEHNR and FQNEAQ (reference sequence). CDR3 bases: TGTGCCAGCAGCCAGGGCACTGAAGCTTTCTTT. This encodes CASSQGTEAFF.

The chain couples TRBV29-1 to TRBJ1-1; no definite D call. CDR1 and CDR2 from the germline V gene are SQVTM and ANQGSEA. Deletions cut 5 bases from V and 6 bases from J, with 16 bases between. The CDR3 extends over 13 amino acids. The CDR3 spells CSVPVGMKPEAFF. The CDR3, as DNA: TGCAGCGTTCCCGTGGGTATGAAACCTGAAGCTTTCTTT. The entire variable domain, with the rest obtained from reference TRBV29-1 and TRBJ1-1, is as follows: SAVISQKPSRDICQRGTSLTIQCQVDSQVTMMFWYRQQPGQSLTLIATANQGSEATYESGFVIDKFPISRPNLTFSTLTVSNMSPEDSSIYLCSVPVGMKPEAFFGQGTRLTVV.

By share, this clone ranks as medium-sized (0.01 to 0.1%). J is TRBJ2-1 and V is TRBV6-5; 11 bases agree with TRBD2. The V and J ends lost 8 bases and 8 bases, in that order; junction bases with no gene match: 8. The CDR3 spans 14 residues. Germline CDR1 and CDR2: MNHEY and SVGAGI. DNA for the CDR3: TGTGCCAGCCCGTTGACTAGCGGGAAGCATGAGCAGTTCTTC. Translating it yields CASPLTSGKHEQFF.

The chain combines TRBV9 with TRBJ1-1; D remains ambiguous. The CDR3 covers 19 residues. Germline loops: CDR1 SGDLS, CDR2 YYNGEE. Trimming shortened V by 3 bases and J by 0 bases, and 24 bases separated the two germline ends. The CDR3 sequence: CASSEEPAFVFRMNTEAFF. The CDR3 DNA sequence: TGTGCCAGCAGCGAGGAACCAGCGTTCGTGTTTAGGATGAACACTGAAGCTTTCTTT.

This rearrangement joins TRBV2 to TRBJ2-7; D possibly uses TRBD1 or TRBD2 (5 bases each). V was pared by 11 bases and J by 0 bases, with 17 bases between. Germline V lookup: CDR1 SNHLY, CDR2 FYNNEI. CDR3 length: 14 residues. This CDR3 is CAFLRDPDSYEQYF. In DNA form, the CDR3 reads TGTGCCTTCCTCCGGGACCCCGACTCCTACGAGCAGTACTTC.

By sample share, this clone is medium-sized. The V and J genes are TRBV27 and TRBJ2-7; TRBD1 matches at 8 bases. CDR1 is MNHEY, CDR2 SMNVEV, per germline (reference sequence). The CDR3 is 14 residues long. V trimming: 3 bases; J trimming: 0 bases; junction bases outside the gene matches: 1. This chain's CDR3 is CASSFGQGSYEQYF. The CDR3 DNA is TGTGCCAGCAGTTTTGGACAGGGCTCCTACGAGCAGTACTTC.

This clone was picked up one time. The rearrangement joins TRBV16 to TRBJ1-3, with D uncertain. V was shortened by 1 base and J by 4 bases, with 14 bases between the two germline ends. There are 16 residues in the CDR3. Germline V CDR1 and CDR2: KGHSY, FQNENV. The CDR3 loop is CASSQFSLPRGNTIYF. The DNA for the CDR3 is TGTGCCAGCAGCCAATTCTCGCTGCCTCGGGGAAACACCATATATTTT. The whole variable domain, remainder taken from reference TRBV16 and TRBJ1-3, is GEEVAQTPKHLVRGEGQKAKLYCAPIKGHSYVFWYQQVLKNEFKFLISFQNENVFDETGMPKERFSAKCLPNSPCSLEIQATKLEDSAVYFCASSQFSLPRGNTIYFGEGSWLTVV.

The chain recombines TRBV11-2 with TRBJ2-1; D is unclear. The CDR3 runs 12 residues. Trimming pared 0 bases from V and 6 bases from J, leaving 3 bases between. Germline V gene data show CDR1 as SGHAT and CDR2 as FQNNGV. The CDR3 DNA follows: TGTGCCAGCAGCTTAGATAGCAATGAGCAGTTCTTC. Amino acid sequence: CASSLDSNEQFF.

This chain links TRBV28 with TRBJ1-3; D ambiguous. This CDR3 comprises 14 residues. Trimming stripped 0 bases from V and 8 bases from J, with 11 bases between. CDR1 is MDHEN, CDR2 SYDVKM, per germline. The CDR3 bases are TGTGCCAGCAGTTTATGGAGACAAACGGACACCATATATTTT. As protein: CASSLWRQTDTIYF.

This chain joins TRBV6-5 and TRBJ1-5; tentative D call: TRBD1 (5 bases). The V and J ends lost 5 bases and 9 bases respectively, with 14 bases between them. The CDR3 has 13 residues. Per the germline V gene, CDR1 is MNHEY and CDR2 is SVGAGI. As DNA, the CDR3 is TGTGCCAGCAGTACGGGGCCCGAGTGGCCCCAGCATTTT. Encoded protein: CASSTGPEWPQHF.

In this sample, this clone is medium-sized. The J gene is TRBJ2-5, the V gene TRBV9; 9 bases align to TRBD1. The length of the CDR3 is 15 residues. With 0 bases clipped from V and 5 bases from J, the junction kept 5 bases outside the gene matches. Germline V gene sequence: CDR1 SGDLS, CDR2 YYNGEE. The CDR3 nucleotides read TGTGCCAGCAGCGTAGATACAGGGGGCGCGGAGACCCAGTACTTC. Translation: CASSVDTGGAETQYF.

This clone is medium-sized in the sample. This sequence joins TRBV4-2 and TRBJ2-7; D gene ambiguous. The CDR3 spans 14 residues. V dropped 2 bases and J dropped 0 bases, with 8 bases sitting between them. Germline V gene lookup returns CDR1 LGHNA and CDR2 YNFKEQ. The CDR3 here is CASSQHSGSYEQYF. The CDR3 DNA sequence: TGTGCCAGCAGCCAACACAGTGGCTCCTACGAGCAGTACTTC.

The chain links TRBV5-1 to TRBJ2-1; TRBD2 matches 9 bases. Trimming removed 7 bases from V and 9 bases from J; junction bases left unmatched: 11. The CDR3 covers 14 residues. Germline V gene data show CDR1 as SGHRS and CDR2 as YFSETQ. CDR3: CASSIGGLATEQFF. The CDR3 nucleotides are TGCGCCAGCTCCATCGGCGGACTAGCGACTGAGCAGTTCTTC. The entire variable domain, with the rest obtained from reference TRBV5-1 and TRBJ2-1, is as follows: KAGVTQTPRYLIKTRGQQVTLSCSPISGHRSVSWYQQTPGQGLQFLFEYFSETQRNKGNFPGRFSGRQFSNSRSEMNVSTLELGDSALYLCASSIGGLATEQFFGPGTRLTVL.

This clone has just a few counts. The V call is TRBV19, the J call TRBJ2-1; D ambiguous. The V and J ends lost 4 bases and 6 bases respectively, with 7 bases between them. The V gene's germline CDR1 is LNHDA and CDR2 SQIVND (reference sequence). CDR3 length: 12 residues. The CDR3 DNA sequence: TGTGCCAGTAGTACACCCCTCAATGAGCAGTTCTTC. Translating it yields CASSTPLNEQFF.

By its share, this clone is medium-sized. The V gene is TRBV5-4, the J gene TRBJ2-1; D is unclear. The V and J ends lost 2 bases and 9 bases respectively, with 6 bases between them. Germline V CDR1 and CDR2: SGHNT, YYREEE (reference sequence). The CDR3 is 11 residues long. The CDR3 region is CASSFGLEQFF. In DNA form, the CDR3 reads TGTGCCAGCAGCTTCGGGCTTGAGCAGTTCTTC.

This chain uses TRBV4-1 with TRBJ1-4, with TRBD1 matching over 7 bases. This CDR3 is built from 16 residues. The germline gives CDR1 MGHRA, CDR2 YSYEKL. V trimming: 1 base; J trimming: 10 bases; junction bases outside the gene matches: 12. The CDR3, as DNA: TGCGCCAGCAGCCAAGGGCCGGTCACAGGGGAAGGAAAACTGTTTTTT. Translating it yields CASSQGPVTGEGKLFF.

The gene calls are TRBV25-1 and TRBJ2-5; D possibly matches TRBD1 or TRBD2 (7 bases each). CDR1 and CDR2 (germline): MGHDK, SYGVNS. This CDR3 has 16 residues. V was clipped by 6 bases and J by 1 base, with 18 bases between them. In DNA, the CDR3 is TGTGCCAGCAGCCAGGGGGGGGAGGCCCTCCAAGAGACCCAGTACTTC. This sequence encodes CASSQGGEALQETQYF.

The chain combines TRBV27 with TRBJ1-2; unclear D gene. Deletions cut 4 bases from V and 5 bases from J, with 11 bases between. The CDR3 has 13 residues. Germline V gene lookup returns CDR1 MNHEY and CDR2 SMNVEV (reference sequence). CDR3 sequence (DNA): TGTGCCAGCAGTTCCGGAGCCTTTTATGGCTACACCTTC. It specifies CASSSGAFYGYTF.

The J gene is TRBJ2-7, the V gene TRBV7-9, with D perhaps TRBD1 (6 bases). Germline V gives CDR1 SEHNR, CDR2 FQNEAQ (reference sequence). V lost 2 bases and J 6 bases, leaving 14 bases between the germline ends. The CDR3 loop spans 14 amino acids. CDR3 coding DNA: TGTGCCAGCAGCTTACTACCCGGACAGCGCGAGCAGTACTTC. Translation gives CASSLLPGQREQYF.

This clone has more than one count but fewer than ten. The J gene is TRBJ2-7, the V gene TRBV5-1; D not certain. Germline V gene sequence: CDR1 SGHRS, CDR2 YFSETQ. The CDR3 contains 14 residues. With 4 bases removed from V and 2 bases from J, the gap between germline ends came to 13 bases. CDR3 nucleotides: TGCGCCAGCAGCGGAAGACGGGCCCCCTACGAGCAGTACTTC. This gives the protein CASSGRRAPYEQYF.

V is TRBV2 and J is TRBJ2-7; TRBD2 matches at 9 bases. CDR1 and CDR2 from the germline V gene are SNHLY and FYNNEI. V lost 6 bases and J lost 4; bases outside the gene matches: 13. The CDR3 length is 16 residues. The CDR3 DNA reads TGTGCCAGCAGCTTCGGAGCGGGAGGAGATAGGTACGAGCAGTACTTC. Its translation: CASSFGAGGDRYEQYF.

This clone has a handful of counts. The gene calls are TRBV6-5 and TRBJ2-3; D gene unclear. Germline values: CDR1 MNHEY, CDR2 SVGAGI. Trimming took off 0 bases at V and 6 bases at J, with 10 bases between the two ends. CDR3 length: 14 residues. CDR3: CASSYSIGADTQYF. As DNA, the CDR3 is TGTGCCAGCAGTTACTCGATAGGAGCCGATACGCAGTATTTT.

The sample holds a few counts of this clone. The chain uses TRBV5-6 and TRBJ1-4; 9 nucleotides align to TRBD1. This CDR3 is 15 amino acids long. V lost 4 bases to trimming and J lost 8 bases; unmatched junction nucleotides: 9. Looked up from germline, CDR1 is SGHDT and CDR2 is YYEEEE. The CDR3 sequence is CASSITGTGLEKLFF. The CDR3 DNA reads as TGTGCCAGCAGCATTACCGGGACAGGGCTGGAAAAACTGTTTTTT. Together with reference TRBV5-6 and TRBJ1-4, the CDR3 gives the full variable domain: DAGVTQSPTHLIKTRGQQVTLRCSPKSGHDTVSWYQQALGQGPQFIFQYYEEEERQRGNFPDRFSGHQFPNYSSELNVNALLLGDSALYLCASSITGTGLEKLFFGSGTQLSVL.

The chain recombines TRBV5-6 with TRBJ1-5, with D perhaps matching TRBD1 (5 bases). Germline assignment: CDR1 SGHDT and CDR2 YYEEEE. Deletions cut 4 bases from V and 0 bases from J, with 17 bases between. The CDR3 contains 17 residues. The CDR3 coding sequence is TGTGCCAGCAGCCCAGGGCCGACGGGGGATAGCAATCAGCCCCAGCATTTT. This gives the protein CASSPGPTGDSNQPQHF.